This T cell receptor (beta chain) was recorded in a study of T cells in Graves' hyperthyroidism and ophthalmopathy. Germline-derived CDR1 and CDR2 are MNHEY and SVGEGT. The germline V and J ends were trimmed by 6 bases and 6 bases, with 17 bases remaining between them. The CDR3 covers 14 residues. Amplification targeted TCR beta CDR3 regions from RNA transcripts. TCR CDR3 underwent first-round RT-PCR with the HTBI primer set. One entry per CDR3 protein, called by TCRdb with MiXCR from the multiplex PCR reads. The sample holds approximately 510,000 distinct CDR3 sequences, 20% seen once. There are many counts of this clonotype.

The chain joins TRBV6-2 or TRBV6-3 to TRBJ1-2, with a weak D call TRBD1 (6 bases). Specimen: blood. The receptor was derived from a man aged 18 to 35 with Graves' hyperthyroidism. CDR3 protein: CASSEIGGGNGYTF. DNA for the CDR3: TGTGCCAGCAGCGAGATCGGAGGGGGAAATGGCTACACCTTC.